One sample yielded the 25 T cell receptor beta chains listed below, sequenced in a study of human T cells and chemical hapten exposure. Regarding time point: pre-sensitization, week 0. Noted treatment: therapeutic diphenylcyclopropenone sensitization with weekly scalp DPC. MiXCR, applied by TCRdb to the RACE reads, yields one record per CDR3 protein. Among about 46,000 distinct CDR3 sequences, about 9% were seen once, and the ten largest hold 13% to 15%. The input for sequencing was whole blood, taken in connection with sensitization to the hapten diphenylcyclopropenone (DPC). The receptors originated from a woman aged 40 to 55 with alopecia areata. Some clones in this sample may be carry-over from other donors' samples.

This clonotype was recorded a few times. This chain connects TRBV10-3 to TRBJ2-7; 8 bases are shared with TRBD1. The trim removed 6 bases at V and 7 bases at J, leaving 8 bases unmatched. CDR3 length equals 13 residues. CDR1 and CDR2 (germline): ENHRY, SYGVKD. DNA for the CDR3: TGTGCCATCAGGGACGAGACAGGGGAGGAGCAGTACTTC. This translates into CAIRDETGEEQYF.

The sample holds many counts of this clonotype. The genes are TRBV29-1 and TRBJ2-1; D call uncertain. Trimming pared 6 bases from V and 4 bases from J, leaving 4 bases between. The CDR3 covers 10 residues. The germline V gene encodes CDR1 SQVTM and CDR2 ANQGSEA. CDR3 protein: CSVRYNEQFF. The CDR3 coding sequence is TGCAGCGTCAGATACAATGAGCAGTTCTTC.

This clonotype turned up a few times. The chain carries TRBV9 and TRBJ1-6; maybe TRBD1 (6 bases). V was shortened by 0 bases and J by 8 bases, with 12 bases between the two germline ends. The germline gives CDR1 SGDLS, CDR2 YYNGEE. The CDR3 has 15 amino acids. The CDR3 is CASSVGRTAHSPLHF. For the CDR3, the DNA is TGTGCCAGCAGCGTAGGCAGGACAGCCCATTCACCCCTCCACTTT.

This clonotype was detected a few times. An end of the junction differs from the germline gene, which may be a read error. The rearrangement links TRBV19 to TRBJ1-6; D is perhaps TRBD1 (6 bases). Germline V gene data show CDR1 as LNHDA and CDR2 as SQIVND (reference sequence). The CDR3 covers 15 residues. CDR3 loop: CASSRRIRDNSSLHF. The CDR3 DNA reads TGTGCCAGTAGTCGTCGAATCAGGGACAATTCATCCCTCCACTTT.

In its sample, this clonotype was seen many times. This sequence joins TRBV2 and TRBJ2-1; 8 nucleotides line up with TRBD2. The CDR3 consists of 16 residues. Germline values: CDR1 SNHLY, CDR2 FYNNEI. V shed 7 bases, J shed 8 bases, and the junction held 16 bases outside the gene matches. The CDR3 nucleotides read TGTGCCAGCATAAGAGGGTTAGCGGGGTCCCCGGATGAGCAGTTCTTC. Its translation: CASIRGLAGSPDEQFF.

This clonotype was seen many times. CDR3 bases: TGTGCCAGCAGTCGACTAGCGGGGGAAACAGATACGCAGTATTTT. Amino acid sequence: CASSRLAGETDTQYF. The chain uses TRBV6-4 and TRBJ2-3, with 12 bases matching TRBD2. Trimming cost V 5 bases and J 3 bases; bases outside gene matches: 3. Germline assignment: CDR1 MRHNA and CDR2 SNTAGT. This CDR3 contains 15 residues.

This clonotype appeared once. This sequence joins TRBV4-1 and TRBJ1-2; 9 bases agree with TRBD1. With V trimmed by 6 bases and J by 8 bases, 10 bases remained unmatched. This CDR3 has 14 amino acids. The germline V gene has CDR1 MGHRA and CDR2 YSYEKL. CDR3 sequence: CASSQSGTGTGYTF. In DNA form, the CDR3 reads TGCGCCAGCAGTCAATCCGGGACAGGGACCGGCTACACCTTC.

This clonotype was seen a few times. This sequence joins TRBV9 and TRBJ1-2; 7 positions match TRBD1. Germline assignment: CDR1 SGDLS and CDR2 YYNGEE. V lost 4 bases, J lost 5 bases, and 11 bases stayed unmatched. The CDR3 is made up of 15 amino acids. The CDR3, as DNA: TGTGCCAGCAGCAGCCGGGACAGCCCTAGGTATGGCTACACCTTC. This encodes CASSSRDSPRYGYTF.

The chain is built from TRBV24-1 and TRBJ2-7, with no clear D. Trimming took off 6 bases at V and 0 bases at J, with 14 bases between the two ends. Germline CDR1 reads KGHDR; CDR2 reads SFDVKD. There are 15 residues in the CDR3. CDR3 in DNA: TGTGCCACCAGTCATCGGTCAGACCGCTCCTACGAGCAGTACTTC. Translating gives CATSHRSDRSYEQYF.

This clonotype has just a few counts. The gene calls are TRBV28 and TRBJ1-2; D remains ambiguous. V gave up 11 bases and J gave up 4 bases, with 14 bases separating them. The CDR3 consists of 12 residues. From germline, CDR1 is MDHEN and CDR2 SYDVKM. The CDR3 DNA follows: TGTGCCTCTCTAGGCGGGGTCTATGGCTACACCTTC. The encoded protein is CASLGGVYGYTF.

Many counts were recorded for this clonotype. The CDR3 sequence is CASSPPGRNYGYTF. In nucleotides, the CDR3 is TGTGCCAGTAGCCCCCCCGGACGGAACTATGGCTACACCTTC. The rearrangement links TRBV19 to TRBJ1-2, with D unresolved. Trimming left V 6 bases short and J 2 bases short, with 13 bases between. This CDR3 contains 14 residues. The germline V gene encodes CDR1 LNHDA and CDR2 SQIVND (reference sequence).

Ten or more counts support this clonotype. The chain carries TRBV28 and TRBJ2-7, with D unresolved. V gave up 4 bases and J gave up 3 bases, with 7 bases separating them. The length of the CDR3 is 12 residues. Germline assignment: CDR1 MDHEN and CDR2 SYDVKM. The chain's CDR3 is CASSSPGYEQYF. CDR3 in DNA: TGTGCCAGCAGTTCTCCGGGCTACGAGCAGTACTTC.

Ten or more counts support this clonotype. V usage is TRBV19 and J usage is TRBJ2-6; D may be TRBD2 (5 bases). Germline V lookup: CDR1 LNHDA, CDR2 SQIVND (reference sequence). Trimming cost V 3 bases and J 0 bases, with 9 bases left between them. The CDR3 is made up of 16 amino acids. Here the CDR3 reads CASSINEGSGANVLTF. CDR3 sequence (DNA): TGTGCCAGTAGTATTAACGAGGGCTCTGGGGCCAACGTCCTGACTTTC. Full variable domain (rest looked up from reference TRBV19 and TRBJ2-6): DGGITQSPKYLFRKEGQNVTLSCEQNLNHDAMYWYRQDPGQGLRLIYYSQIVNDFQKGDIAEGYSVSREKKESFPLTVTSAQKNPTAFYLCASSINEGSGANVLTFGAGSRLTVL.

This rearrangement joins TRBV30 to TRBJ2-2; 12 bases map to TRBD2. CDR3 length equals 16 residues. Germline trimming cut 2 bases from V and 6 bases from J; bases unmatched to any gene: 7. Per the germline V gene, CDR1 is GTSNPN and CDR2 is SVGIG (reference sequence). CDR3 loop: CAWSQPGLAGPGELFF. CDR3 bases: TGTGCCTGGAGTCAACCAGGACTAGCGGGGCCCGGGGAGCTGTTTTTT. Looking up the rest from reference TRBV30 and TRBJ2-2 gives the full variable domain: SQTIHQWPATLVQPVGSPLSLECTVEGTSNPNLYWYRQAAGRGLQLLFYSVGIGQISSEVPQNLSASRPQDRQFILSSKKLLLSDSGFYLCAWSQPGLAGPGELFFGEGSRLTVL.

Many counts were recorded for this clonotype. This sequence joins TRBV10-1 and TRBJ2-4, with TRBD1 identical over 9 bases. Germline loops: CDR1 WNHNN, CDR2 SYGVQD (reference sequence). The J segment lost 6 bases and the V segment lost 3 bases, leaving 6 bases of the junction unmatched. This CDR3 is 15 amino acids long. The CDR3, as DNA: TGCGCCAGCAGTGACACAGGGGGCTTGGTAAACATTCAGTACTTC. Residues: CASSDTGGLVNIQYF.

The V call is TRBV3-1, the J call TRBJ2-2; 11 bases align to TRBD1. The CDR3 extends over 19 amino acids. Germline V lookup: CDR1 LGHDT, CDR2 YNNKEL (reference sequence). V gave up 2 bases and J gave up 4 bases; unmatched junction bases: 12. Here the CDR3 reads CASSQYLNRDRGFTGELFF. In DNA form, the CDR3 reads TGTGCCAGCAGCCAATATTTAAACCGGGACAGGGGGTTCACCGGGGAGCTGTTTTTT.

This clonotype came up many times. CDR3 amino acids: CSARGTAHSGANVLTF. In DNA form, the CDR3 reads TGCAGTGCTAGAGGGACAGCTCACTCTGGGGCCAACGTCCTGACTTTC. This chain joins TRBV20-1 and TRBJ2-6; possibly TRBD1 for D (6 bases). CDR1 and CDR2 from the germline V gene are DFQATT and SNEGSKA (reference sequence). Trimming cost V 1 base and J 0 bases, with 10 bases left between them. This CDR3 has 16 residues.

This clonotype was counted at least ten times. The chain has TRBV20-1 and TRBJ1-6; possibly TRBD1 for D (6 bases). Germline values: CDR1 DFQATT, CDR2 SNEGSKA (reference sequence). V was clipped by 1 base and J by 7 bases, with 11 bases between them. The CDR3 contains 14 residues. The CDR3 coding sequence is TGCAGTGCTAGAGGGGGGCGTGAAAATTCACCCCTCCACTTT. Translating it yields CSARGGRENSPLHF.

The chain combines TRBV7-6 with TRBJ2-5; D uncertain. The CDR3 consists of 11 residues. Germline V lookup: CDR1 SGHVS, CDR2 FNYEAQ. Trimming removed 5 bases from V and 3 bases from J, with 4 bases in between. CDR3 in amino acids: CASSIKETQYF. The CDR3 DNA reads as TGTGCCAGCAGCATCAAAGAGACCCAGTACTTC. Full variable domain (missing parts from reference TRBV7-6 and TRBJ2-5): GAGVSQSPRYKVTKRGQDVALRCDPISGHVSLYWYRQALGQGPEFLTYFNYEAQQDKSGLPNDRFSAERPEGSISTLTIQRTEQRDSAMYRCASSIKETQYFGPGTRLLVL.

This clonotype was detected many times. The chain employs TRBV3-1 and TRBJ1-1; the D is unclear. The germline V gene has CDR1 LGHDT and CDR2 YNNKEL (reference sequence). The CDR3 spans 17 residues. V was cut by 4 bases and J by 1 base, with 19 bases left in between. The CDR3 spells CASSPLAGLGENTEAFF. Here the CDR3 DNA reads TGTGCCAGCAGCCCGCTCGCCGGGTTGGGAGAGAACACTGAAGCTTTCTTT.

This clonotype was counted many times. The chain couples TRBV5-1 to TRBJ1-6; D is unclear. This CDR3 comprises 13 residues. The germline V gene has CDR1 SGHRS and CDR2 YFSETQ. V dropped 1 base and J dropped 3 bases, with 2 bases sitting between them. The CDR3 DNA is TGCGCCAGCAGCTTGAACTATAATTCACCCCTCCACTTT. Protein sequence: CASSLNYNSPLHF.

Many counts were recorded for this clonotype. The chain has TRBV6-6 and TRBJ1-4, with D uncertain. This CDR3 region has 14 residues. Germline CDR1 and CDR2: MNHNY and SVGAGI (reference sequence). V gave up 0 bases and J gave up 3 bases, with 5 bases separating them. This CDR3 is CASSYSGPNEKLFF. The DNA of the CDR3 is TGTGCCAGCAGTTACTCAGGGCCTAATGAAAAACTGTTTTTT.

The sample holds many counts of this clonotype. CDR3 region: CASSPQNTFLGRSGENIQYF. The CDR3 nucleotides are TGCGCCAGCAGCCCACAAAACACTTTTCTAGGACGGTCGGGCGAGAACATTCAGTACTTC. This chain connects TRBV4-1 to TRBJ2-4, with no clear D. Germline CDR1 reads MGHRA; CDR2 reads YSYEKL. The CDR3 runs 20 residues. The V gene lost 4 bases and the J gene lost 7 bases, with 32 bases spanning the gap.

This clonotype was recorded many times. The rearrangement uses TRBV6-2 or TRBV6-3 and TRBJ2-1, with D perhaps TRBD2 (6 bases). CDR1 is MNHEY, CDR2 SVGEGT, per germline. The CDR3 has 16 residues. The V end was cut by 4 bases, the J end by 2 bases, with 15 bases between. The CDR3 DNA reads TGTGCCAGCAGTTTCTCCCGGACTACTCCCTACAATGAGCAGTTCTTC. This sequence encodes CASSFSRTTPYNEQFF.

V is TRBV2 and J is TRBJ2-5, with 7 bases lining up with TRBD2. J gave up 0 bases and V 1 base, and 5 bases lay outside the gene matches. This CDR3 region has 16 residues. Germline assignment: CDR1 SNHLY and CDR2 FYNNEI. The CDR3 is CASSEGSAGYQETQYF. CDR3 DNA: TGTGCCAGCAGTGAAGGGTCAGCGGGGTACCAAGAGACCCAGTACTTC.